This T cell receptor (beta chain) emerged from a study of T cell responses to AZD1222 COVID-19 vaccine. General observations from the study: Rises in breadth and depth of Spike-specific TCRs came after two AZD1222 doses. Unmutated variant regions are reportedly targeted by nearly half of spike-specific TCRs.

As for this clone: The antigen is unknown.

The table came from immunoSEQ multiplex PCR; TCRdb's copy has only in-frame clones and leaves some out. The table lists approximately 80,000 clones, 75% to 90% of them singletons. The germline gives CDR1 MNHNY, CDR2 SVGAGI (reference sequence). CDR3 length equals 15 residues. V lost 5 bases to trimming and J lost 0 bases, with 11 bases between them. Sequencing was performed on peripheral blood, taken 28 days after the second AZD1222 dose. The V gene is TRBV6-6, the J gene TRBJ2-1; a possible D gene is TRBD1 (6 bases). The sequence was collected from an adult who received the AZD1222 COVID-19 vaccine. The CDR3 region has the DNA TGTGCCAGCAGTAACGACAGGTCCTCCTACAATGAGCAGTTCTTC. Its translation: CASSNDRSSYNEQFF.